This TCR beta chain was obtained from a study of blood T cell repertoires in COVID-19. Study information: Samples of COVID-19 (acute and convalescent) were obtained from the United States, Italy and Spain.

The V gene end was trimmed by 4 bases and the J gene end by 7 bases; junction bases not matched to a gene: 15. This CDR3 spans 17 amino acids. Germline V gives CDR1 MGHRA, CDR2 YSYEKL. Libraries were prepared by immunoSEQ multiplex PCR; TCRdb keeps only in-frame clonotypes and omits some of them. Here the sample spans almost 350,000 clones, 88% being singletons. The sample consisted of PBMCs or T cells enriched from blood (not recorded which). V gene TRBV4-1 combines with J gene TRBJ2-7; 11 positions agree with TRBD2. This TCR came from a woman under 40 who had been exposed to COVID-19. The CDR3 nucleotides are TGCGCCAGCAGCCCCGAGGCCCTAGCGGGAGGCCCTAGGGAGCAGTACTTC. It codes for CASSPEALAGGPREQYF.